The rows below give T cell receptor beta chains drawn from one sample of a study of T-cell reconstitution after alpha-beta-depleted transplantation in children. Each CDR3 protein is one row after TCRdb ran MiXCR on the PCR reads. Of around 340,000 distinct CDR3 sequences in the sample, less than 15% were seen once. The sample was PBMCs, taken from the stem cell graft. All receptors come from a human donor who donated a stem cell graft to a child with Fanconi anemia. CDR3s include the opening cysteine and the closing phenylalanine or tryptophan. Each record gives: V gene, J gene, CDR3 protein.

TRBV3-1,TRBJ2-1,CASSSYRGASYNEQFF
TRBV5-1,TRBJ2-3,CASSLALAGEPSTDTQYF
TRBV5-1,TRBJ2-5,CASSLAETQYF
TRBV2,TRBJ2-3,CASTSPGQGTDTQYF
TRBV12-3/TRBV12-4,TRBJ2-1,CASTQGTGSYNEQFF
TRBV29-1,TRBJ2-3,CSVPTGDTQYF
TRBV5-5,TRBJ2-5,CASSLAGTGKTQYF
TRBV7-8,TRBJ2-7,CASSGEGGAHYEQYF
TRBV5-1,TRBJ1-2,CASSLEGTYDYGYTF
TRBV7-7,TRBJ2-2,CASSPSPGTANTGELFF
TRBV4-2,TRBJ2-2,CASSQTGGPNTGELFF
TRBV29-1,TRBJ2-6,CSVEYGANVLTF
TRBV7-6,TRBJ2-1,CASSMRQNPEQFF
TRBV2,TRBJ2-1,CASSDSRGEQFF
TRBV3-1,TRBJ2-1,CASSPTGQVIHEQFF
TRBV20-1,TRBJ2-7,CSGPRRRAREQYF
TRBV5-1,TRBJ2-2,CASSLGQLGELFF
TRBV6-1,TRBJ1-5,CASREGQGNQPQHF